Given below is one T cell receptor beta chain in context. This sample was included in a study of cytomegalovirus exposure and HLA in healthy donors. Turning to the study itself: A prior study identified 110 million or so unique TCR beta sequences from about 200 million T cells.

Germline assignment: CDR1 LGHNT and CDR2 FRNRAP. The CDR3 length is 16 residues. V gave up 1 base and J gave up 4 bases; unmatched junction bases: 5. The PCR ran on 60 Vbeta and 13 Jbeta primers. Produced via immunoSEQ multiplex PCR; TCRdb's table is partial and in-frame only. The sample has some 150,000 clones, under 75% seen once. This clonotype originated in a woman in her thirties or forties in good health and CMV-seronegative. The chain combines TRBV12-5 with TRBJ2-5; 11 bases line up with TRBD1. Sequenced sample: PBMCs. CDR3 sequence: CASGLGDRGRRETQYF. DNA for the CDR3: TGTGCTAGTGGTTTGGGGGACAGGGGGAGACGAGAGACCCAGTACTTC.